This T cell receptor beta chain was captured by sequencing in a study of CD8+ T cells in alopecia areata. Extraction of RNA preceded its reverse transcription into cDNA, which served as the sequencing template. Produced via immunoSEQ multiplex PCR; TCRdb's table is partial and in-frame only. The repertoire includes 200,000 to 250,000 clones, more than 60% of them detected once, and approximately 1.2% sits in the top ten. Treatment noted: oral pan-JAK inhibitor, 5-10 mg twice daily. Samples from alopecia areata patients were lesional scalp punch biopsies and peripheral blood. The receptor comes from a human donor with alopecia areata. The source material was CD4+ T cells sorted from blood, sampled at approximately week 42, from a patient treated with tofacitinib.

CDR3 DNA: TGCAGCGTTCTCGGAGGGACTAGCGGGGTACTTTTAGCCAAAAACATTCAGTACTTC. Translating gives CSVLGGTSGVLLAKNIQYF. The J gene is TRBJ2-4, the V gene TRBV29-1; 13 positions agree with TRBD2. Germline V gene lookup returns CDR1 SQVTM and CDR2 ANQGSEA. The V and J ends lost 5 bases and 0 bases, in that order; junction bases with no gene match: 13. The CDR3 sequence is 19 residues long.